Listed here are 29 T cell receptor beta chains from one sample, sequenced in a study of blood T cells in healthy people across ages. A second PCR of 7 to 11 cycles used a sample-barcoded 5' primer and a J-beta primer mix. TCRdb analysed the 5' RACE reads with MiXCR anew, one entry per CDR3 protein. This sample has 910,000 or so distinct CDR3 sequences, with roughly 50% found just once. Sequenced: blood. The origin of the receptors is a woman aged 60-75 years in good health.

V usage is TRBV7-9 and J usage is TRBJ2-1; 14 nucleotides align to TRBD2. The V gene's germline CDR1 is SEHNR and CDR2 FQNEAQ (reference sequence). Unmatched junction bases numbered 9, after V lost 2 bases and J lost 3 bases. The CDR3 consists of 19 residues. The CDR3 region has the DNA TGTGCCAGCAGCTTACCAAGACTAGCGGGAGGGCGGGGCTACAATGAGCAGTTCTTC. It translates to CASSLPRLAGGRGYNEQFF.

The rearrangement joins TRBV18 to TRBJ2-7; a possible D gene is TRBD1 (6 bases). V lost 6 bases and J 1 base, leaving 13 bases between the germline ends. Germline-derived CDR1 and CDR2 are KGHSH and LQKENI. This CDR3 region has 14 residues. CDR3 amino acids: CASSPDRQSYEQYF. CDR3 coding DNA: TGTGCCAGCTCCCCGGACAGACAATCCTACGAGCAGTACTTC. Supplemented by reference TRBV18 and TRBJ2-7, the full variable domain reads NAGVMQNPRHLVRRRGQEARLRCSPMKGHSHVYWYRQLPEEGLKFMVYLQKENIIDESGMPKERFSAEFPKEGPSILRIQQVVRGDSAAYFCASSPDRQSYEQYFGPGTRLTVT.

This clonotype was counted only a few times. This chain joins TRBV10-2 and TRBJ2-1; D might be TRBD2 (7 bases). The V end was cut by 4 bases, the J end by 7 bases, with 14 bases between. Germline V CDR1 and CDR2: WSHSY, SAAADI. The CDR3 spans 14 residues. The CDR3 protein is CASSVERDMNEQFF. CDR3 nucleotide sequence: TGCGCCAGCAGTGTAGAGCGGGACATGAATGAGCAGTTCTTC.

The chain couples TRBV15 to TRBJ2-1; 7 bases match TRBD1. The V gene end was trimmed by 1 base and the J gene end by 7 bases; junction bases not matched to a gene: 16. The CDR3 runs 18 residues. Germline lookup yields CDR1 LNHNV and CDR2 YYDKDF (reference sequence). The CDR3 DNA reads TGTGCCACCAGCAGAGCCTGGGGTACGGTAGGGACAGTTAATGAGCAGTTCTTC. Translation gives CATSRAWGTVGTVNEQFF.

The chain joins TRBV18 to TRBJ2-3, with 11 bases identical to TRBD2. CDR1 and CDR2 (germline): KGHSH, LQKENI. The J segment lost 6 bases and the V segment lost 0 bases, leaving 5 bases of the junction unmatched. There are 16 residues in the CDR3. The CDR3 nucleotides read TGTGCCAGCTCACCACCCAATAGCGGGAGGGCTGATACGCAGTATTTT. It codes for CASSPPNSGRADTQYF. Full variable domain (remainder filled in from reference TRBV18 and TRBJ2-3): NAGVMQNPRHLVRRRGQEARLRCSPMKGHSHVYWYRQLPEEGLKFMVYLQKENIIDESGMPKERFSAEFPKEGPSILRIQQVVRGDSAAYFCASSPPNSGRADTQYFGPGTRLTVL.

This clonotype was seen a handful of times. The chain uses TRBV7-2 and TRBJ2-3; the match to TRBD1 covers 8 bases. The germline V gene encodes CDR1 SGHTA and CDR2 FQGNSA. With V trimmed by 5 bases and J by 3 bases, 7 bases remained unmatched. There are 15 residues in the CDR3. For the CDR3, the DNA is TGTGCCAGCAGCAACAGGGGGTTGAGGACAGATACGCAGTATTTT. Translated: CASSNRGLRTDTQYF.

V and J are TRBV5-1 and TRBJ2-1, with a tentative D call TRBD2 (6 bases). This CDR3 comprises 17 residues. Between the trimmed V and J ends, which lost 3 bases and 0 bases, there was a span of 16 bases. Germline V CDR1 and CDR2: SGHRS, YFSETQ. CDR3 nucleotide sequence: TGCGCCAGCAGCTCGGGAGCGACATTAAGCTCCTACAATGAGCAGTTCTTC. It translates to CASSSGATLSSYNEQFF.

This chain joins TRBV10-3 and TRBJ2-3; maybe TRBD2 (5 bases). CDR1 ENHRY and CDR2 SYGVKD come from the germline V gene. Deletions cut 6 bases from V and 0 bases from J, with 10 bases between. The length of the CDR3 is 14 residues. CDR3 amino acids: CAIRRAVSTDTQYF. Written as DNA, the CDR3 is TGTGCCATCAGACGAGCGGTTAGCACAGATACGCAGTATTTT.

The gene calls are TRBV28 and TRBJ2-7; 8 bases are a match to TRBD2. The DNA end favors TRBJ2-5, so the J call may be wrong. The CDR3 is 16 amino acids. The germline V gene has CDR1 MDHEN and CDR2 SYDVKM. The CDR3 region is CASRPGTSGSLETQYF. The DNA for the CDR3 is TGTGCCAGCAGACCCGGAACCAGCGGGAGTTTAGAGACCCAGTACTTC.

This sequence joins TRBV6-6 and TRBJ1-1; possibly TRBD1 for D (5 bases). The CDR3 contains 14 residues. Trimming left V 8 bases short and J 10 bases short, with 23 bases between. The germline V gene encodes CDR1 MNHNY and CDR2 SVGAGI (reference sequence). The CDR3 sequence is CASYARGGNSIAFF. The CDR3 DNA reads TGTGCCAGCTACGCCCGGGGCGGGAATAGTATAGCTTTCTTT.

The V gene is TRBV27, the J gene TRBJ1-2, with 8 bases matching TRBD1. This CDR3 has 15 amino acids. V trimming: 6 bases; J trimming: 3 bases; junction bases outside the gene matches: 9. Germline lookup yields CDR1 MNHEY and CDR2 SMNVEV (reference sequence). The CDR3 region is CASRRETGEYYGYTF. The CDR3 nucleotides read TGTGCCAGCAGGAGAGAGACAGGGGAATACTATGGCTACACCTTC.

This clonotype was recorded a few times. In DNA form, the CDR3 reads TGTGCCAGCAGGGCCGCCAGGGGCTTGTACGAGCAGTACTTC. This codes for CASRAARGLYEQYF. The chain uses TRBV12-3 or TRBV12-4 and TRBJ2-7, with D tentatively TRBD1 (6 bases). The CDR3 spans 14 residues. The V and J ends lost 6 bases and 4 bases respectively, with 16 bases between them.

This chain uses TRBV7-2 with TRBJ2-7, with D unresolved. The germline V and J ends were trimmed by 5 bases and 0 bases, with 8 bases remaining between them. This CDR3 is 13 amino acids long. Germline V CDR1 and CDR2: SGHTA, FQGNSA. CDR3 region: CASSDFPSYEQYF. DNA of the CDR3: TGTGCCAGCAGCGATTTCCCCTCCTACGAGCAGTACTTC.

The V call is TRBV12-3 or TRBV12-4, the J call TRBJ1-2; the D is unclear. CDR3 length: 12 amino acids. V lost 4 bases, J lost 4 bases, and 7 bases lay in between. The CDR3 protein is CASSSGVYGYTF. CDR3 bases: TGTGCCAGCAGTTCCGGAGTCTATGGCTACACCTTC.

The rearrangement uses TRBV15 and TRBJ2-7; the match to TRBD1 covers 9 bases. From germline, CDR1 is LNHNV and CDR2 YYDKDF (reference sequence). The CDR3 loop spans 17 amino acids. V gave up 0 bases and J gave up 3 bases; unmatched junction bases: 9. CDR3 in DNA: TGTGCCACCAGCAGAGATTGGGGGACAGGGTTTTTCTACGAGCAGTACTTC. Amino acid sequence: CATSRDWGTGFFYEQYF.

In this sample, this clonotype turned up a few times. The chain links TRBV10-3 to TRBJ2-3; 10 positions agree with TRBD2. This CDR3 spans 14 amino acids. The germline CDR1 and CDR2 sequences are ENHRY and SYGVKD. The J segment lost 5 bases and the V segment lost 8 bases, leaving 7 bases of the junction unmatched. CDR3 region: CAIARGLARDTQYF. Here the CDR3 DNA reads TGTGCCATCGCCCGGGGACTAGCGCGAGATACGCAGTATTTT.

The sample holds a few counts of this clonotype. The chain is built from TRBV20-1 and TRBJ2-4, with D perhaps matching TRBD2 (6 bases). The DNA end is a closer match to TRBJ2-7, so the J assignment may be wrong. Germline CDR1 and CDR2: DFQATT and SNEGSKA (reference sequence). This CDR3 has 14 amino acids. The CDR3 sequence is CSARRDARSYEQYF. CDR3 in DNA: TGCAGTGCTAGGCGGGACGCTCGCTCCTACGAGCAGTACTTC.

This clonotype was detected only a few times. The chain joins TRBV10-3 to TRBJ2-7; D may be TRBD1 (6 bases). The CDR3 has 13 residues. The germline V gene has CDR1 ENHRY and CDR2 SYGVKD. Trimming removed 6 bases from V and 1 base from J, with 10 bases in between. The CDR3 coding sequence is TGTGCCATCAGGTCGGACAGTTCCTACGAGCAGTACTTC. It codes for CAIRSDSSYEQYF.

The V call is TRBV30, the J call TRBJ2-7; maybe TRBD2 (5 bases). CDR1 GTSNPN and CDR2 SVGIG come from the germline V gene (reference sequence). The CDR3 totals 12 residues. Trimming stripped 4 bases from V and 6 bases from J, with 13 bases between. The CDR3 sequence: CAWNEGPGEQYF. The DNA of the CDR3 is TGTGCCTGGAATGAGGGCCCGGGCGAGCAGTACTTC. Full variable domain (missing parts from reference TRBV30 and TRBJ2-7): SQTIHQWPATLVQPVGSPLSLECTVEGTSNPNLYWYRQAAGRGLQLLFYSVGIGQISSEVPQNLSASRPQDRQFILSSKKLLLSDSGFYLCAWNEGPGEQYFGPGTRLTVT.

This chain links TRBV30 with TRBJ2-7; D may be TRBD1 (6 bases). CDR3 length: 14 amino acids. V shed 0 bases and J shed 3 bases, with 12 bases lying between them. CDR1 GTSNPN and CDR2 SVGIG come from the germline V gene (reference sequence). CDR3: CAWSVGASIYEQYF. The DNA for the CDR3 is TGTGCCTGGAGTGTGGGGGCCAGTATCTACGAGCAGTACTTC.

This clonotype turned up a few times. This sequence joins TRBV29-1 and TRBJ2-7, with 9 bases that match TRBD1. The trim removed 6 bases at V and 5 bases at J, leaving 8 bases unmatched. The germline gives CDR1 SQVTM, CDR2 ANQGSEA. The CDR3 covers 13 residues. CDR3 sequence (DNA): TGCAGCGTCGGACAGGGGTTTTGGGACGAGCAGTACTTC. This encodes CSVGQGFWDEQYF.

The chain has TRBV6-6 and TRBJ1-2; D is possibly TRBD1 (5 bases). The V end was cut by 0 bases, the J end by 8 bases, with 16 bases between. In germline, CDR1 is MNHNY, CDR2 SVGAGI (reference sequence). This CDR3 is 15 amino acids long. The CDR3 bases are TGTGCCAGCAGTTACTCGACGGGGGACGCAAGGGGCTACACCTTC. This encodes CASSYSTGDARGYTF.

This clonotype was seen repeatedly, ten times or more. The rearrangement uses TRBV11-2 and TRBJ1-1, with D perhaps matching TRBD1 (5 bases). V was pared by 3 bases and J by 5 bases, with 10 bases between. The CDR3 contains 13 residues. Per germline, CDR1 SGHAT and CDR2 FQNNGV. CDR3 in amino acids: CASSFNQGTEAFF. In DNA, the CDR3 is TGTGCCAGCAGCTTTAATCAGGGAACTGAAGCTTTCTTT.

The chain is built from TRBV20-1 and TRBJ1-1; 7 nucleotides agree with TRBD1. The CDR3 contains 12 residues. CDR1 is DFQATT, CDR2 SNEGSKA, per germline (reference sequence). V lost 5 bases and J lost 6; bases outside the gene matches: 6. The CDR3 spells CSARGGAAEAFF. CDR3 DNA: TGCAGTGCTCGAGGGGGCGCGGCTGAAGCTTTCTTT.

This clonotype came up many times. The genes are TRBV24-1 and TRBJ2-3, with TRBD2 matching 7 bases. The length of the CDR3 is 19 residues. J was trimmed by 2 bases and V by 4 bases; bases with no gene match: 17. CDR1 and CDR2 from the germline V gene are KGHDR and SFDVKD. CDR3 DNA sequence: TGTGCCACCAGTGACCCCGATAGACTAGCTTCTGATTCCACAGATACGCAGTATTTT. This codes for CATSDPDRLASDSTDTQYF.

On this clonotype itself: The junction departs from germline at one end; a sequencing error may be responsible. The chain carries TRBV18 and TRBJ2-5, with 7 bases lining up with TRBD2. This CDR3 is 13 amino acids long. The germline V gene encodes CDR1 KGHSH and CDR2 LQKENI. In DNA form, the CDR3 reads TGCGCCAGCTCACCGGGGGGAATAGAGACCCAGTACTTC. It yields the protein CASSPGGIETQYF.

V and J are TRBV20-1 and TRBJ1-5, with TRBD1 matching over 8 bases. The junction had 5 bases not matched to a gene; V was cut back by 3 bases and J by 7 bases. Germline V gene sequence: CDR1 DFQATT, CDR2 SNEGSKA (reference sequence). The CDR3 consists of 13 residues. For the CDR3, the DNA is TGCAGTGCTAGGAACAGGGGGATCCAGCCCCAGCATTTT. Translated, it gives CSARNRGIQPQHF.

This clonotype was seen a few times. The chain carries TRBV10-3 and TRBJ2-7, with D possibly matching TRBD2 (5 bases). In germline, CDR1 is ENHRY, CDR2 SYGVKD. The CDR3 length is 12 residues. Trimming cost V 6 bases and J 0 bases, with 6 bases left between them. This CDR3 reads CAIRGSSYEQYF. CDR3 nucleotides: TGTGCCATCAGAGGGAGCTCCTACGAGCAGTACTTC.

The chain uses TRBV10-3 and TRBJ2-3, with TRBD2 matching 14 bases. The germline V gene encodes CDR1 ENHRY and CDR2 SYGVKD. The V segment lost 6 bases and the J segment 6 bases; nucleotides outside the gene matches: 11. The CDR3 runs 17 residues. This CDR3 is CAISESGLAGGGDTQYF. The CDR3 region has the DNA TGTGCCATCAGCGAATCCGGACTAGCGGGAGGAGGGGATACGCAGTATTTT.